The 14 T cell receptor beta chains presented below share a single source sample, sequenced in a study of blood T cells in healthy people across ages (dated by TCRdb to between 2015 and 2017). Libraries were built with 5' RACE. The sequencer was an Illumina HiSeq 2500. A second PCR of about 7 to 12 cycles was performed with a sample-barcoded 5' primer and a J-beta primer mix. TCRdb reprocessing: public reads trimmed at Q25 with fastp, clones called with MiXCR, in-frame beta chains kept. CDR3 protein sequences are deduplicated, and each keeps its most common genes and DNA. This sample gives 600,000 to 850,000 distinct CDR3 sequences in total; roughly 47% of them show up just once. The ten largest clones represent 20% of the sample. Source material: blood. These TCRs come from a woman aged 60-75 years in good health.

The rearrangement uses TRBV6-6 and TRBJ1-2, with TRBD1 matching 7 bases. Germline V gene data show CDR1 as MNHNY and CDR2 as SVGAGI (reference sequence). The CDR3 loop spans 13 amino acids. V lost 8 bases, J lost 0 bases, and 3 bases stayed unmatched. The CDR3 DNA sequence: TGTGCCAGCGAACAGGGGCCTAACTATGGCTACACCTTC. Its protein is CASEQGPNYGYTF.

CDR3 sequence: CSAPLASGGDTQYF. In nucleotides, the CDR3 is TGCAGTGCGCCTCTGGCTAGCGGCGGAGATACGCAGTATTTT. The genes are TRBV20-1 and TRBJ2-3, with 7 nucleotides matching TRBD2. Trimming took 6 bases from V and 5 from J; bases not matched to a gene: 11. The CDR3 runs to 14 residues. Germline CDR1 and CDR2: DFQATT and SNEGSKA (reference sequence).

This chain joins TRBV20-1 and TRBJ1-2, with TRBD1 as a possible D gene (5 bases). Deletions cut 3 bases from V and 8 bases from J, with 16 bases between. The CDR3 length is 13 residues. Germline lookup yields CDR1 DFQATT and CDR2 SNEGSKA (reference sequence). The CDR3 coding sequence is TGCAGTGCTAGTATGCCAGGGAATATAGGCTACACCTTC. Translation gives CSASMPGNIGYTF.

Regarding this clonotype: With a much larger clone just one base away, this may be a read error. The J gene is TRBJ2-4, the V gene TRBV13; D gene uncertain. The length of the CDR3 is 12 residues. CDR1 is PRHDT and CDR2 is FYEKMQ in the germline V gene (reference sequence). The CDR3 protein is CAGSARKDIQYF. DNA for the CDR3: TGTGCCGGCAGCGCGCGAAAGGACATTCAGTACTTC.

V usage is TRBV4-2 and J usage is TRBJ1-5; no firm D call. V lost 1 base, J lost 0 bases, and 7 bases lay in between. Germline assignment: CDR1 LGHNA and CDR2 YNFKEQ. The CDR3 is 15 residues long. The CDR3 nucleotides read TGTGCCAGCAGCCAAGCGCAGTATAGCAATCAGCCCCAGCATTTT. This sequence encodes CASSQAQYSNQPQHF.

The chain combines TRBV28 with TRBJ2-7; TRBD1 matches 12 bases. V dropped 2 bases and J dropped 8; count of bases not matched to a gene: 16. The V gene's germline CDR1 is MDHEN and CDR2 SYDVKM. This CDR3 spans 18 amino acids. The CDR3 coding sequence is TGTGCCAGCAGTTTAAGGTGGGCTCCGGGACAGGGGGCGCGAAAGCAGTACTTC. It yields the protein CASSLRWAPGQGARKQYF.

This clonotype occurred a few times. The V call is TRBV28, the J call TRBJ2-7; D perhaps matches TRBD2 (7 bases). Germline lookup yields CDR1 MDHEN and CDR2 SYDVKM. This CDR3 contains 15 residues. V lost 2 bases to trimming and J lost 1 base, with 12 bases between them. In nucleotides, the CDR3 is TGTGCCAGCAGTTTAAAGGGGGGGGGATCCTACGAGCAGTACTTC. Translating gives CASSLKGGGSYEQYF.

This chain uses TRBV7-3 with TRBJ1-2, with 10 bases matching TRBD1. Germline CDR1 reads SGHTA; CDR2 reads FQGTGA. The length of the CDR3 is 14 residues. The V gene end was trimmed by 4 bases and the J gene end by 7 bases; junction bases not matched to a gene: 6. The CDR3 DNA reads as TGTGCCAGCAGCTCGGGACAGGGGACGTCTGGCTACACCTTC. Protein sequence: CASSSGQGTSGYTF.

In DNA form, the CDR3 reads TGCAGCGTTGACGGCCGGAACACCGGGGAGCTGTTTTTT. This translates into CSVDGRNTGELFF. The rearrangement joins TRBV29-1 to TRBJ2-2, with D unresolved. The length of the CDR3 is 13 residues. The V end lost 3 bases, the J end lost 1 base, and 6 bases lay between the germline ends. Per the germline V gene, CDR1 is SQVTM and CDR2 is ANQGSEA.

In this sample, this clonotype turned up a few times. Here the CDR3 DNA reads TGTGCCAGCAGCTTTTCCGGGACTAGCGGCACAGATACGCAGTATTTT. Its protein product is CASSFSGTSGTDTQYF. This chain uses TRBV7-2 with TRBJ2-3, with 10 bases identical to TRBD2. J gave up 1 base and V 3 bases, and 4 bases lay outside the gene matches. Germline V gives CDR1 SGHTA, CDR2 FQGNSA. The CDR3 is made up of 16 amino acids.

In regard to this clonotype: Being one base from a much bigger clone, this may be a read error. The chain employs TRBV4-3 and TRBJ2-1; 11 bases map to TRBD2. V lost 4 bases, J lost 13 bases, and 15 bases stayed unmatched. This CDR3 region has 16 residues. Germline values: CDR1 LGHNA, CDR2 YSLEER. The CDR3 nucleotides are TGCGCCAGCAGCCGCCTACTAGCGGGAGTAAGAGAGACCCAGTTCTTC. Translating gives CASSRLLAGVRETQFF.

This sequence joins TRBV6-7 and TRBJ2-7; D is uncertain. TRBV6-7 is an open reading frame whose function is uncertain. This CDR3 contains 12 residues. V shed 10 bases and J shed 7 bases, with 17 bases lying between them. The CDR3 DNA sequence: TGTGCCACGGCTAGAGTCTCCAATGAGCAGTACTTC. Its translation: CATARVSNEQYF.

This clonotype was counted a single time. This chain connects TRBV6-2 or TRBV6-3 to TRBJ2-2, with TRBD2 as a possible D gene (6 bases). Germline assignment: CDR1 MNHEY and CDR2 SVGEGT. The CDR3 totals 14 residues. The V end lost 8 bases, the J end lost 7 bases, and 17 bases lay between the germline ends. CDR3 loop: CASFPGSRIGELFF. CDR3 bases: TGTGCCAGCTTCCCCGGGAGTAGGATCGGGGAGCTGTTTTTT.

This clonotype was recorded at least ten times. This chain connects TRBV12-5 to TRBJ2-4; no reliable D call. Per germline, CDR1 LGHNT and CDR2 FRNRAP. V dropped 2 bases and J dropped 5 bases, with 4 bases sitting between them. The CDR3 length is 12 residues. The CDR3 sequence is CASGLIENIQYF. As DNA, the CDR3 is TGTGCTAGTGGTTTGATCGAAAACATTCAGTACTTC.